This entry lists 15 T cell receptor beta chains sequenced from one sample in a study of blood T cell repertoires in COVID-19. Assay: immunoSEQ multiplex PCR; the TCRdb copy retains only in-frame clones and omits some. The sample holds approximately 300,000 clones, over 75% seen once. The sequenced material came from PBMCs or T cells enriched from blood (not recorded which). These TCRs come from a woman aged 18-30 years who had recovered from COVID-19.

The rearrangement uses TRBV6-5 and TRBJ2-2; D unclear. Germline CDR1 MNHEY, CDR2 SVGAGI. This CDR3 has 13 residues. V gave up 5 bases and J gave up 7 bases, with 11 bases separating them. CDR3: CASSLGRIGELFF. CDR3 nucleotide sequence: TGTGCCAGCAGTCTCGGTCGCATCGGGGAGCTGTTTTTT.

The rearrangement links TRBV19 to TRBJ2-3; D is perhaps TRBD1 (6 bases). The CDR3 spans 12 residues. Per the germline V gene, CDR1 is LNHDA and CDR2 is SQIVND (reference sequence). V lost 10 bases and J lost 2, with 10 bases in between. CDR3 sequence (DNA): TGTGCCACTGGACAGACCACAGATACGCAGTATTTT. It is translated as CATGQTTDTQYF.

The rearrangement joins TRBV19 to TRBJ2-7; maybe TRBD2 (5 bases). The germline CDR1 and CDR2 sequences are LNHDA and SQIVND (reference sequence). With 4 bases removed from V and 6 bases from J, the gap between germline ends came to 19 bases. The CDR3 consists of 15 residues. CDR3 in amino acids: CASSRAGALPSEQYF. The DNA for the CDR3 is TGTGCCAGTAGTAGGGCGGGTGCCCTCCCTTCCGAGCAGTACTTC.

V is TRBV29-1 and J is TRBJ1-4; 9 nucleotides agree with TRBD1. Trimming at V came to 5 bases and at J to 5 bases, leaving 6 bases not matched to a gene. Per germline, CDR1 SQVTM and CDR2 ANQGSEA. The CDR3 totals 14 residues. The CDR3 here is CSVITGGLNEKLFF. The CDR3 coding sequence is TGCAGCGTTATAACAGGGGGCCTAAATGAAAAACTGTTTTTT.

This clone was recorded once. The gene calls are TRBV21-1 and TRBJ2-7; the D call of TRBD2 is as the table states it, not checked on the DNA. TRBV21-1 is recorded as a pseudogene. This CDR3 is built from 17 residues. In DNA form, the CDR3 reads TGTGCCAGCTTAAATGGACTAGCGGGGGCCCGGTTTTACGAGCAGTACTTC. This translates into CASLNGLAGARFYEQYF.

The chain uses TRBV28 and TRBJ1-5; 8 bases agree with TRBD1. The CDR3 totals 13 residues. Trimming removed 8 bases from V and 4 bases from J; junction bases left unmatched: 4. CDR1 and CDR2 from the germline V gene are MDHEN and SYDVKM. The DNA of the CDR3 is TGTGCCAGCCGGACAGGGCATAATCAGCCCCAGCATTTT. Amino acids: CASRTGHNQPQHF.

DNA of the CDR3: TGTGCCAGCTCACCAGGGACAGGGGACAGCGAGCAGTACTTC. Translating it yields CASSPGTGDSEQYF. This chain links TRBV18 with TRBJ2-7; 10 bases align to TRBD1. With V trimmed by 2 bases and J by 6 bases, 4 bases remained unmatched. Germline V CDR1 and CDR2: KGHSH, LQKENI. The CDR3 spans 14 residues. The complete variable domain, with remaining parts taken from reference TRBV18 and TRBJ2-7, reads NAGVMQNPRHLVRRRGQEARLRCSPMKGHSHVYWYRQLPEEGLKFMVYLQKENIIDESGMPKERFSAEFPKEGPSILRIQQVVRGDSAAYFCASSPGTGDSEQYFGPGTRLTVT.

The chain employs TRBV10-3 and TRBJ2-1; maybe TRBD2 (6 bases). CDR3 length equals 16 residues. CDR1 ENHRY and CDR2 SYGVKD come from the germline V gene. V was shortened by 0 bases and J by 4 bases, with 13 bases between the two germline ends. The CDR3 DNA is TGTGCCATCAGTGAGTCGGGACTCGGCGTATACAATGAGCAGTTCTTC. It is translated as CAISESGLGVYNEQFF.

This clone was seen more than once but under ten times. V usage is TRBV7-9 and J usage is TRBJ1-4; D is possibly TRBD1 (6 bases). From germline, CDR1 is SEHNR and CDR2 FQNEAQ (reference sequence). The ends were cut back, 5 bases at V and 4 bases at J, with 14 bases in the middle. CDR3 size: 15 residues. For the CDR3, the DNA is TGTGCCAGCAGCCTTCCTGAGGGGGTTAATGAAAAACTGTTTTTT. Encoded protein: CASSLPEGVNEKLFF.

The V gene is TRBV11-2, the J gene TRBJ2-3; TRBD2 is a possible D gene (5 bases). This CDR3 spans 13 amino acids. Germline CDR1 SGHAT, CDR2 FQNNGV. The V and J ends lost 1 base and 8 bases respectively, with 10 bases between them. This CDR3 reads CASSLAGVSTQYF. CDR3 sequence (DNA): TGTGCCAGCAGCTTAGCCGGGGTCAGTACGCAGTATTTT.

The chain combines TRBV5-1 with TRBJ1-1; D may be TRBD1 (6 bases). Per the germline V gene, CDR1 is SGHRS and CDR2 is YFSETQ. The CDR3 is 18 residues long. V lost 1 base and J 0 bases, leaving 19 bases between the germline ends. CDR3 bases: TGCGCCAGCAGCTTGTCGATCGGGGGGGCGCGGCTGAACACTGAAGCTTTCTTT. The encoded protein is CASSLSIGGARLNTEAFF.

J is TRBJ1-2 and V is TRBV12-3 or TRBV12-4, with 7 bases aligning to TRBD1. The length of the CDR3 is 11 residues. V lost 8 bases, J lost 5 bases, and 2 bases stayed unmatched. The CDR3 region is CASGTAYGYTF. The CDR3 DNA reads TGTGCCAGCGGGACAGCATATGGCTACACCTTC.

The chain combines TRBV29-1 with TRBJ1-1, with 10 bases that match TRBD1. Germline V lookup: CDR1 SQVTM, CDR2 ANQGSEA. This CDR3 has 16 amino acids. J lost 8 bases, V lost 0 bases, and 12 bases had no gene match. CDR3 coding DNA: TGCAGCGTTGAAGATCCATTCTGGACAGGGGGATTGGAAGCTTTCTTT. Protein sequence: CSVEDPFWTGGLEAFF.

The rearrangement uses TRBV6-1 and TRBJ1-6, with D uncertain. This CDR3 is 14 amino acids long. Germline assignment: CDR1 MNHNS and CDR2 SASEGT. V shed 1 base and J shed 8 bases, with 9 bases lying between them. CDR3 nucleotides: TGTGCCAGCAGTGAAGTTACAGTTGATTCACCCCTCCACTTT. It specifies CASSEVTVDSPLHF.

CDR3 coding DNA: TGCGCCAGCAGCTTGGCCGGGGGTACCACTTACTACGAGCAGTACTTC. Translation: CASSLAGGTTYYEQYF. The chain is built from TRBV5-1 and TRBJ2-7, with a weak D call TRBD2 (6 bases). Trimming took off 0 bases at V and 3 bases at J, with 16 bases between the two ends. This CDR3 is 16 amino acids long. Germline V gene lookup returns CDR1 SGHRS and CDR2 YFSETQ.